These 10 T cell receptor beta chains were all obtained from the same sample, sequenced in a study of cytomegalovirus exposure and HLA in healthy donors. This PCR relied on a set of 60 Vbeta primers and 13 Jbeta primers. Generated by immunoSEQ multiplex PCR, the TCRdb table keeps only in-frame clones and is missing some. The data hold about 150,000 clones, with around 82% observed a single time. Source material: PBMCs. These receptors all come from a woman aged 50 to 60 in good health and CMV-seropositive.

V is TRBV10-2 and J is TRBJ1-4, with D possibly TRBD1 on 6 matching bases. The CDR3 consists of 16 residues. Between the trimmed V and J ends, which lost 4 bases and 4 bases, there was a span of 16 bases. CDR1 and CDR2 from the germline V gene are WSHSY and SAAADI. The CDR3 nucleotides read TGCGCCAGCAGTGGTTATCAAGAACAGGGTAATGAAAAACTGTTTTTT. This encodes CASSGYQEQGNEKLFF.

The V and J genes are TRBV7-2 and TRBJ1-4, with 7 positions matching TRBD1. The CDR3 extends over 15 amino acids. Germline loops: CDR1 SGHTA, CDR2 FQGNSA. The trim removed 1 base at V and 8 bases at J, leaving 7 bases unmatched. CDR3 sequence reads: CASSLGWGTDEKLFF. CDR3 in DNA: TGTGCCAGCAGCTTAGGTTGGGGGACAGACGAAAAACTGTTTTTT.

CDR3: CASSLGGGGSGEKLFF. CDR3 DNA sequence: TGTGCCAGCAGCTTAGGAGGAGGAGGGTCGGGCGAAAAACTGTTTTTT. The chain employs TRBV11-2 and TRBJ1-4; the D is unclear. This CDR3 is 16 amino acids long. From germline, CDR1 is SGHAT and CDR2 FQNNGV. With 1 base removed from V and 8 bases from J, the gap between germline ends came to 17 bases. Full variable domain (missing parts from reference TRBV11-2 and TRBJ1-4): EAGVAQSPRYKIIEKRQSVAFWCNPISGHATLYWYQQILGQGPKLLIQFQNNGVVDDSQLPKDRFSAERLKGVDSTLKIQPAKLEDSAVYLCASSLGGGGSGEKLFFGSGTQLSVL.

The chain has TRBV11-2 and TRBJ2-7; 7 bases line up with TRBD2. The V and J ends lost 0 bases and 3 bases, in that order; junction bases with no gene match: 14. This CDR3 is built from 18 residues. From germline, CDR1 is SGHAT and CDR2 FQNNGV. Here the CDR3 DNA reads TGTGCCAGCAGCTTAGACCTAAACGGGGAGGGCTTGGGCTACGAGCAGTACTTC. Protein sequence: CASSLDLNGEGLGYEQYF.

This clone was detected a few times. V gene TRBV4-2 combines with J gene TRBJ2-3, with 8 bases matching TRBD2. This CDR3 has 20 amino acids. Unmatched junction bases numbered 20, after V lost 1 base and J lost 5 bases. The germline V gene encodes CDR1 LGHNA and CDR2 YNFKEQ. In DNA, the CDR3 is TGTGCCAGCAGCCAAGTCGCCGGGGGGGCTAGCGGTGTTACAGAAGATACGCAGTATTTT. This encodes CASSQVAGGASGVTEDTQYF.

The genes are TRBV19 and TRBJ2-3; 9 bases map to TRBD2. V lost 5 bases to trimming and J lost 5 bases; unmatched junction nucleotides: 8. The CDR3 has 15 amino acids. CDR1 and CDR2 from the germline V gene are LNHDA and SQIVND (reference sequence). This CDR3 reads CASSYQRGAIDTQYF. CDR3 coding DNA: TGTGCCAGTAGTTATCAGCGGGGGGCCATAGATACGCAGTATTTT.

The V call is TRBV2, the J call TRBJ2-3; possible D gene TRBD2, 7 bases. Trimming pared 10 bases from V and 4 bases from J, leaving 15 bases between. The germline V gene has CDR1 SNHLY and CDR2 FYNNEI. The CDR3 runs to 13 residues. The CDR3 coding sequence is TGTGCCACCCGGAGGGGGGGCGCAGATACGCAGTATTTT. Protein: CATRRGGADTQYF.

This chain uses TRBV20-1 with TRBJ1-1; D not resolved. Germline V gene lookup returns CDR1 DFQATT and CDR2 SNEGSKA (reference sequence). CDR3 length equals 11 residues. The V and J ends lost 2 bases and 5 bases respectively, with 6 bases between them. The DNA of the CDR3 is TGCAGTGCTAGACCCCAAACTGAAGCTTTCTTT. Translating it yields CSARPQTEAFF.

In DNA, the CDR3 is TGTGCCTGGTCCGTTTTGGGCCGGACCTACAATGAGCAGTTCTTC. This translates into CAWSVLGRTYNEQFF. The chain combines TRBV30 with TRBJ2-1; D unclear. Looked up from germline, CDR1 is GTSNPN and CDR2 is SVGIG (reference sequence). This CDR3 is 15 amino acids long. Between the trimmed V and J ends, which lost 5 bases and 2 bases, there was a span of 16 bases.

Only one count was recorded for this clone. The chain couples TRBV7-9 to TRBJ2-7, with 8 bases fitting TRBD2. CDR1 and CDR2 (germline): SEHNR, FQNEAQ (reference sequence). V lost 5 bases to trimming and J lost 3 bases; unmatched junction nucleotides: 6. CDR3 length: 14 amino acids. CDR3 loop: CASSRAGTSYEQYF. DNA for the CDR3: TGTGCCAGCAGCCGTGCCGGGACTAGCTACGAGCAGTACTTC.